Below, 4 T cell receptor beta chains from the same sample are listed, as sequenced in a study of CD4 T cells in relation to SARS-CoV-2 and coronaviruses. CD4+ T cells from unexposed donors were obtained before the COVID-19 pandemic (2011-2018). TCRdb's copy holds only in-frame clones and misses some; the assay was immunoSEQ multiplex PCR. The data contain under 90,000 clones, about 92% of them singletons. The sample was naive CD4+ T cells from PBMCs. The subset here: naive CD4+ T cells isolated by negative enrichment. These receptors came from a human donor in good health.

The V call is TRBV7-2, the J call TRBJ1-5; 9 bases fit TRBD1. This CDR3 is built from 13 residues. The V segment lost 4 bases and the J segment 10 bases; nucleotides outside the gene matches: 5. The germline gives CDR1 SGHTA, CDR2 FQGNSA. The CDR3 nucleotides are TGTGCCAGCAGCTCTACAGGGGGCACCCCCCAGCATTTT. This gives the protein CASSSTGGTPQHF.

CDR3 sequence reads: CASSPTSGGYEQYF. The CDR3, as DNA: TGTGCCAGCAGCCCTACTAGCGGGGGCTACGAGCAGTACTTC. V gene TRBV3-1 (or the pseudogene TRBV3-2) combines with J gene TRBJ2-7; 11 nucleotides align to TRBD2. V was clipped by 4 bases and J by 3 bases; unmatched bases: 2. CDR1 LGHDT and CDR2 YNNKEL come from the germline V gene (reference sequence). The CDR3 sequence is 14 residues long.

This sequence joins TRBV4-3 and TRBJ1-1; 10 bases match TRBD1. CDR3 length: 15 residues. Germline V gene lookup returns CDR1 LGHNA and CDR2 YSLEER. J gave up 3 bases and V 1 base, and 2 bases lay outside the gene matches. The CDR3 DNA sequence: TGCGCCAGCAGCCAAGTAGGGACAGGGGACACTGAAGCTTTCTTT. Residues: CASSQVGTGDTEAFF.

The V and J genes are TRBV7-9 and TRBJ2-5; TRBD2 aligns across 8 bases. Per the germline V gene, CDR1 is SEHNR and CDR2 is FQNEAQ (reference sequence). This CDR3 has 15 residues. V lost 5 bases to trimming and J lost 9 bases; unmatched junction nucleotides: 14. Here the CDR3 DNA reads TGTGCCAGCAGCCCTCGGGGGGGTGTAACGGTGCCCCAGTACTTC. Its translation is CASSPRGGVTVPQYF.